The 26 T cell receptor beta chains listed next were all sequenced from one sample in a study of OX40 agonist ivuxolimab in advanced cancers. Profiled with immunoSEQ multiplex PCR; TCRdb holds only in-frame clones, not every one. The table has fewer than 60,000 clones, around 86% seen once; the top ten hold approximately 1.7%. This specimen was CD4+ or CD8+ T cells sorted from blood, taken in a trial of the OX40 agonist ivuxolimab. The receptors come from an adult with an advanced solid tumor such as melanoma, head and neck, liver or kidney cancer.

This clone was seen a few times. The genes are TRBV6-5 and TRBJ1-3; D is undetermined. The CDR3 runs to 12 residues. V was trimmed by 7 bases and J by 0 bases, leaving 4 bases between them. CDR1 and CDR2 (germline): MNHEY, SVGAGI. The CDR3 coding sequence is TGTGCCAGCACCGCCTCTGGAAACACCATATATTTT. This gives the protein CASTASGNTIYF.

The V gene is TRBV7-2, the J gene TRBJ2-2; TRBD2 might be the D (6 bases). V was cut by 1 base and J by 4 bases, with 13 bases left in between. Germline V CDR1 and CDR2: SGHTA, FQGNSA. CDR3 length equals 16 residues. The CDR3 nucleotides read TGTGCCAGCAGCTTAGAACTAGCAGCCACCACCGGGGAGCTGTTTTTT. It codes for CASSLELAATTGELFF.

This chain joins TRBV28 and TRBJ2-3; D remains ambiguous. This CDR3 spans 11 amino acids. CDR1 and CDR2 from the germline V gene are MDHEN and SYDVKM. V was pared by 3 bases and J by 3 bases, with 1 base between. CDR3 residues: CASSLTDTQYF. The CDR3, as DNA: TGTGCCAGCAGTTTGACAGATACGCAGTATTTT.

This chain's CDR3 is CASSKALGYTLQAGLGYTF. CDR3 DNA: TGTGCCAGCAGCAAGGCATTGGGTTATACCCTACAGGCCGGGCTTGGCTACACCTTC. The chain joins TRBV21-1 to TRBJ1-2; no check of the table's D call, TRBD1, against the DNA was made. TRBV21-1 is annotated as a pseudogene. The CDR3 runs to 19 residues.

The CDR3 nucleotides are TGTGCCAGTGGAAACAGGGGTAATGAAAAACTGTTTTTT. Translated: CASGNRGNEKLFF. The chain links TRBV19 to TRBJ1-4; TRBD1 matches at 7 bases. The V gene's germline CDR1 is LNHDA and CDR2 SQIVND (reference sequence). The trim removed 8 bases at V and 4 bases at J, leaving 4 bases unmatched. This CDR3 is 13 amino acids long.

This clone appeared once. The CDR3 reads CASSESDSGGSDTQYF. In DNA form, the CDR3 reads TGCGCCAGCAGTGAGTCGGACAGCGGTGGGTCAGATACGCAGTATTTT. This rearrangement joins TRBV10-2 to TRBJ2-3; tentatively, D is TRBD1 (6 bases). The V end lost 0 bases, the J end lost 4 bases, and 14 bases lay between the germline ends. CDR3 length: 16 residues. Germline CDR1 reads WSHSY; CDR2 reads SAAADI.

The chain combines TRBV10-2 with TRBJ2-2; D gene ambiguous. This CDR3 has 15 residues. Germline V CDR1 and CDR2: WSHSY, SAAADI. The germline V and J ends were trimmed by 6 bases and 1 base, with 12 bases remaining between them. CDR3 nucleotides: TGCGCCAGCAGGGCCGTTGGGGAGAACACCGGGGAGCTGTTTTTT. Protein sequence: CASRAVGENTGELFF.

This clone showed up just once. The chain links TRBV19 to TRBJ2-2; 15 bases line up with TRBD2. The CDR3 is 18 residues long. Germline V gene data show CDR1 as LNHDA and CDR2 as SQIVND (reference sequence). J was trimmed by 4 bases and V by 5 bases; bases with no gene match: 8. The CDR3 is CASSLGLAGGLGTGELFF. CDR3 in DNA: TGTGCCAGTAGTCTCGGACTAGCGGGGGGGCTCGGCACCGGGGAGCTGTTTTTT.

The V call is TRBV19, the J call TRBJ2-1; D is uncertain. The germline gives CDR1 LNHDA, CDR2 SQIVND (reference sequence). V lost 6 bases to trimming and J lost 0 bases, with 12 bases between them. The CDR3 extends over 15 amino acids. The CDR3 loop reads CASRLLSSSYNEQFF. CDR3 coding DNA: TGTGCCAGTAGACTATTAAGTAGCTCCTACAATGAGCAGTTCTTC.

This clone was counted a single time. The CDR3: CASTRWGNTEAFF. The CDR3 nucleotides read TGTGCCAGCACCCGCTGGGGGAACACTGAAGCTTTCTTT. The rearrangement links TRBV27 to TRBJ1-1, with D uncertain. This CDR3 is built from 13 residues. The germline V gene has CDR1 MNHEY and CDR2 SMNVEV (reference sequence). V was cut by 7 bases and J by 1 base, with 10 bases left in between.

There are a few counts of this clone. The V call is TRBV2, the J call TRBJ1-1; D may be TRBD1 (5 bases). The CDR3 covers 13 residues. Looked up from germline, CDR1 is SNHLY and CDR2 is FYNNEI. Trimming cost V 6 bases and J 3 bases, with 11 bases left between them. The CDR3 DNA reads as TGTGCCAGCAGGGAGGAGGGGTACACTGAAGCTTTCTTT. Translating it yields CASREEGYTEAFF.

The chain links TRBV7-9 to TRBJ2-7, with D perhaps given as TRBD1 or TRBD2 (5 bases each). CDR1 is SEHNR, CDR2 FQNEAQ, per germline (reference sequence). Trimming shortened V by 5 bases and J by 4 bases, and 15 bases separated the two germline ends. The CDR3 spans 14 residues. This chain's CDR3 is CASSRSGTGYEQYV. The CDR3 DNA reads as TGTGCCAGCAGCCGTTCCGGGACGGGGTACGAGCAGTACGTC.

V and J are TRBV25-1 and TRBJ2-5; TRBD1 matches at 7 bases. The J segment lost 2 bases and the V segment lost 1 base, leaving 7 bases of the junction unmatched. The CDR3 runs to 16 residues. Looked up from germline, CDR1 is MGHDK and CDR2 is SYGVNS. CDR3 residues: CASSEFKGTEQETQYF. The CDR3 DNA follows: TGTGCCAGCAGTGAATTTAAGGGGACAGAACAAGAGACCCAGTACTTC.

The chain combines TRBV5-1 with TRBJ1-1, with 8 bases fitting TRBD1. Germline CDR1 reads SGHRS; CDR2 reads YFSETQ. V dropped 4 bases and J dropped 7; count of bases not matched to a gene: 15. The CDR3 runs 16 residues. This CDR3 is CASSTSPGTGLGEAFF. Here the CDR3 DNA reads TGCGCCAGCAGCACTTCCCCCGGGACAGGTTTAGGTGAAGCTTTCTTT.

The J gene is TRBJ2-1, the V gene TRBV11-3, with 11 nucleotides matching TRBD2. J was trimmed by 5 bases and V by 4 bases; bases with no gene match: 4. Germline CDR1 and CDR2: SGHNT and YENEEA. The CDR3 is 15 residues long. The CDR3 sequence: CASSSGTSGNNEQFF. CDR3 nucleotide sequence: TGTGCCAGCAGCTCCGGGACTAGCGGAAACAATGAGCAGTTCTTC.

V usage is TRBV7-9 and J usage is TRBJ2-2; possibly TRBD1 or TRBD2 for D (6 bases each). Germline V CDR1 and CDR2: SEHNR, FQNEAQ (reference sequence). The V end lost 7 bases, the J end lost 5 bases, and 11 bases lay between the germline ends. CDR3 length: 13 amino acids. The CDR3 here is CASTLGGTGELFF. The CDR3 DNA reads TGTGCCAGCACCCTAGGGGGGACCGGGGAGCTGTTTTTT.

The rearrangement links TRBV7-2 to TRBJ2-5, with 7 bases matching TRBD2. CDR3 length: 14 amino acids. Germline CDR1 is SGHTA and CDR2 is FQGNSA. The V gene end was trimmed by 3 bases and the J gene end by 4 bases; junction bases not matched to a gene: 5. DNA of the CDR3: TGTGCCAGCAGCTTGGCAGGGAGGGGAGAGACCCAGTACTTC. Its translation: CASSLAGRGETQYF.

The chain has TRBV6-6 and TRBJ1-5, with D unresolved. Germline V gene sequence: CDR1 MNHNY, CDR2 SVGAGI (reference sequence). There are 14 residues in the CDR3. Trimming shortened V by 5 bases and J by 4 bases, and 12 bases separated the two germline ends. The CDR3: CASSRQAGNQPQHF. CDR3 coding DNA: TGTGCCAGCAGTAGGCAGGCGGGGAATCAGCCCCAGCATTTT.

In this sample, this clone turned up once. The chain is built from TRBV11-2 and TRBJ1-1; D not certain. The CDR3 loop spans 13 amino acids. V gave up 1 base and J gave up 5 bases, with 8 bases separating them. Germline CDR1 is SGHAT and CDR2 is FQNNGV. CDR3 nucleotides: TGTGCCAGCAGCTTAGTCACCGGAACTGAAGCTTTCTTT. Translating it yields CASSLVTGTEAFF.

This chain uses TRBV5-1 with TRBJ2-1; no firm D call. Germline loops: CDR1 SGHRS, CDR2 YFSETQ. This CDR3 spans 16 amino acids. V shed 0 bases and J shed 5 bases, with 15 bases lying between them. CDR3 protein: CASSLGLPQNDNEQFF. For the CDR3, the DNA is TGCGCCAGCAGCTTGGGACTTCCTCAAAATGACAATGAGCAGTTCTTC.

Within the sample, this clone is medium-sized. CDR3 DNA sequence: TGTGCCAGCAGTTACCTGAGTAACACTGAAGCTTTCTTT. Amino acid sequence: CASSYLSNTEAFF. The chain links TRBV6-5 to TRBJ1-1; D ambiguous. V was clipped by 2 bases and J by 2 bases, with 6 bases between them. The germline CDR1 and CDR2 sequences are MNHEY and SVGAGI. This CDR3 spans 13 amino acids.

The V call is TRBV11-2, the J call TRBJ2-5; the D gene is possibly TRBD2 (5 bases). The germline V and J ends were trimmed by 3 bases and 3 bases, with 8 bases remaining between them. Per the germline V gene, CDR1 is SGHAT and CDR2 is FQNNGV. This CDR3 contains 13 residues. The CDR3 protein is CASSLELEETQYF. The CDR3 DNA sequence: TGTGCCAGCAGCTTGGAACTAGAAGAGACCCAGTACTTC.

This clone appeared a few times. The CDR3: CASRTSTGVGELFF. For the CDR3, the DNA is TGTGCCAGCAGGACTTCCACAGGGGTCGGGGAGCTGTTTTTT. The gene calls are TRBV27 and TRBJ2-2; TRBD1 agrees at 7 bases. Germline CDR1 and CDR2: MNHEY and SMNVEV (reference sequence). The trim removed 6 bases at V and 7 bases at J, leaving 8 bases unmatched. The CDR3 is 14 amino acids.

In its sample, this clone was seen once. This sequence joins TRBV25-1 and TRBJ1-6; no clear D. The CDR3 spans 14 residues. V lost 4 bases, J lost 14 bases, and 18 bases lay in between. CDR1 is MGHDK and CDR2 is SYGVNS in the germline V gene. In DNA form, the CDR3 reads TGTGCCAGCAGTGCCAGGTTCCAGGACCGAACCCTCCACTTT. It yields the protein CASSARFQDRTLHF.

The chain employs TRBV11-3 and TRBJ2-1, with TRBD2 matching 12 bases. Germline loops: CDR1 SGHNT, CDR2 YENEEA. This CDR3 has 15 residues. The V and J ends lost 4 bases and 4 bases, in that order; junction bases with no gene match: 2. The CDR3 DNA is TGTGCCAGCAGCTCCGGGACTAGCGGGTACAATGAGCAGTTCTTC. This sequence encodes CASSSGTSGYNEQFF.

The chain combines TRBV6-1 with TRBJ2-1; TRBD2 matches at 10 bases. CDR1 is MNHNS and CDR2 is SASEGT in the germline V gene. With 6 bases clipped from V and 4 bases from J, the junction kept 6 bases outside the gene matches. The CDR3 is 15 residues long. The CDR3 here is CASRSGGAGYNEQFF. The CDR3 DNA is TGTGCCAGCAGGAGCGGGGGGGCGGGATACAATGAGCAGTTCTTC.